The 26 T cell receptor beta chains listed next were all sequenced from one sample in a study of identifying expanded T cells in peripheral blood. TCRdb's table, derived via immunoSEQ multiplex PCR, lists solely in-frame clones and lacks some. Found here are about 110,000 clones, 75% to 90% of them singletons; the top ten hold roughly 17%. What was sequenced was blood. These receptors all come from a person aged 18 to 70 in good health.

The V call is TRBV5-1, the J call TRBJ2-2, with TRBD1 identical over 7 bases. The germline CDR1 and CDR2 sequences are SGHRS and YFSETQ. The CDR3 has 17 amino acids. The junction had 9 bases not matched to a gene; V was cut back by 2 bases and J by 2 bases. CDR3 in amino acids: CASSLQPGTANTGELFF. CDR3 coding DNA: TGCGCCAGCAGCTTACAGCCCGGGACAGCAAACACCGGGGAGCTGTTTTTT.

The chain has TRBV5-1 and TRBJ2-7; perhaps TRBD2 as D (6 bases). The CDR3 has 14 amino acids. V was clipped by 4 bases and J by 4 bases, with 15 bases between them. Germline V gives CDR1 SGHRS, CDR2 YFSETQ. The CDR3 coding sequence is TGCGCCAGCAGCCGGGGGACCGGGGTGTACGAGCAGTACTTC. It translates to CASSRGTGVYEQYF.

The V call is TRBV5-1, the J call TRBJ2-5; D may be TRBD2 (6 bases). V was clipped by 2 bases and J by 2 bases, with 10 bases between them. This CDR3 contains 14 residues. Looked up from germline, CDR1 is SGHRS and CDR2 is YFSETQ. CDR3 amino acids: CASSFDGRQETQYF. CDR3 sequence (DNA): TGCGCCAGCAGCTTCGACGGGAGACAAGAGACCCAGTACTTC. The complete variable domain, with remaining parts taken from reference TRBV5-1 and TRBJ2-5, reads KAGVTQTPRYLIKTRGQQVTLSCSPISGHRSVSWYQQTPGQGLQFLFEYFSETQRNKGNFPGRFSGRQFSNSRSEMNVSTLELGDSALYLCASSFDGRQETQYFGPGTRLLVL.

The chain carries TRBV6-5 and TRBJ1-5; TRBD1 might be the D (5 bases). Germline V gene lookup returns CDR1 MNHEY and CDR2 SVGAGI. Trimming pared 6 bases from V and 6 bases from J, leaving 15 bases between. The CDR3 loop spans 14 amino acids. The CDR3 DNA is TGTGCCAGCAGCCCCCAGGGTTTTACTCAGCCCCAGCATTTT. It codes for CASSPQGFTQPQHF.

This chain links TRBV4-3 with TRBJ2-1; D not certain. Germline V gene data show CDR1 as LGHNA and CDR2 as YSLEER. V dropped 0 bases and J dropped 3 bases, with 6 bases sitting between them. This CDR3 has 14 residues. CDR3 in amino acids: CASSQESSYNEQFF. The CDR3 DNA is TGCGCCAGCAGCCAAGAATCCAGCTACAATGAGCAGTTCTTC.

The rearrangement joins TRBV27 to TRBJ1-6; D is ambiguous. This CDR3 has 17 residues. CDR1 and CDR2 from the germline V gene are MNHEY and SMNVEV (reference sequence). V was cut by 2 bases and J by 8 bases, with 19 bases left in between. The CDR3 coding sequence is TGTGCCAGCAGTTTAGGAGACCCGATGGTATTTGATTCACCCCTCCACTTT. Translation gives CASSLGDPMVFDSPLHF.

The sample holds one count of this clone. The V gene is TRBV7-2, the J gene TRBJ2-7, with 12 bases matching TRBD1. The CDR3 is 15 residues long. Losses at the gene ends were 5 bases for V and 7 bases for J; bases not matched to a gene: 9. Germline CDR1 SGHTA, CDR2 FQGNSA. For the CDR3, the DNA is TGTGCCAGCAGCCCGCAGGGACAGGGGGCGAGGGAGCAGTACTTC. This encodes CASSPQGQGAREQYF.

The chain employs TRBV4-2 and TRBJ2-7; weak D call: TRBD2 (7 bases). V was trimmed by 0 bases and J by 7 bases, leaving 19 bases between them. The CDR3 runs to 16 residues. Germline V gene sequence: CDR1 LGHNA, CDR2 YNFKEQ. The CDR3 DNA sequence: TGTGCCAGCAGCCAAGAATGGGGGCGGGGGAATATGGAGCAGTACTTC. This translates into CASSQEWGRGNMEQYF.

The chain recombines TRBV5-1 with TRBJ2-7, with 8 bases that match TRBD1. Per germline, CDR1 SGHRS and CDR2 YFSETQ. The ends lost 1 base at V and 2 bases at J; junction bases unmatched: 11. There are 17 residues in the CDR3. The CDR3 DNA reads TGCGCCAGCAGCTTGCCTACAGGGGGGACGATGACCTACGAGCAGTACTTC. It is translated as CASSLPTGGTMTYEQYF.

The gene calls are TRBV7-2 and TRBJ1-5, with a possible D match to TRBD1 (5 bases). Germline-derived CDR1 and CDR2 are SGHTA and FQGNSA. The ends were cut back, 5 bases at V and 4 bases at J, with 15 bases in the middle. This CDR3 has 15 residues. This chain's CDR3 is CASSPLGYRNQPQHF. CDR3 sequence (DNA): TGTGCCAGCAGCCCTCTCGGCTACAGGAATCAGCCCCAGCATTTT.

V gene TRBV4-3 combines with J gene TRBJ1-1, with D unresolved. This CDR3 has 12 amino acids. The germline V gene encodes CDR1 LGHNA and CDR2 YSLEER. Trimming removed 2 bases at V and 6 bases at J, with 7 bases between. Written as DNA, the CDR3 is TGCGCCAGCAGCCAATCAAGAGCTGAAGCTTTCTTT. Its translation: CASSQSRAEAFF.

As DNA, the CDR3 is TGTGCCAGCAGCTTAGGTACTAGCTCGGAGACCCAGTACTTC. Protein sequence: CASSLGTSSETQYF. The chain links TRBV7-8 to TRBJ2-5, with D possibly matching TRBD2 (6 bases). V dropped 1 base and J dropped 5 bases, with 11 bases sitting between them. This CDR3 region has 14 residues. Germline V gives CDR1 SGHVS, CDR2 FQNEAQ.

The chain has TRBV7-2 and TRBJ2-7; D remains unclear. In germline, CDR1 is SGHTA, CDR2 FQGNSA. CDR3 length: 12 amino acids. V gave up 0 bases and J gave up 6 bases, with 6 bases separating them. The CDR3 sequence is CASSLAGSEQYF. The CDR3 region has the DNA TGTGCCAGCAGCTTAGCAGGGTCCGAGCAGTACTTC.

The J gene is TRBJ2-1, the V gene TRBV10-3, with 8 bases lining up with TRBD2. Germline V CDR1 and CDR2: ENHRY, SYGVKD. V was pared by 2 bases and J by 5 bases, with 5 bases of the junction left unmatched. The CDR3 runs 15 residues. The CDR3 DNA reads TGTGCCATCAGTGAGCGGGGGGGCCTGAACAATGAGCAGTTCTTC. Translating it yields CAISERGGLNNEQFF.

This clone was seen once. The chain recombines TRBV18 with TRBJ2-7; perhaps TRBD1 as D (5 bases). The CDR3 is made up of 14 amino acids. The germline V gene has CDR1 KGHSH and CDR2 LQKENI. Trimming took 1 base from V and 2 from J, leaving 9 bases between them. CDR3 region: CASSPQGNPYEQYF. In nucleotides, the CDR3 is TGTGCCAGCTCACCACAGGGGAACCCCTACGAGCAGTACTTC.

The chain combines TRBV7-8 with TRBJ2-7; D gene uncertain. Germline lookup yields CDR1 SGHVS and CDR2 FQNEAQ. V lost 1 base, J lost 2 bases, and 3 bases lay in between. This CDR3 has 12 residues. Here the CDR3 DNA reads TGTGCCAGCAGCTTAGGGACCTACGAGCAGTACTTC. As protein: CASSLGTYEQYF.

This chain uses TRBV7-7 with TRBJ2-5; 8 bases match TRBD2. This CDR3 has 17 amino acids. Looked up from germline, CDR1 is SSHAT and CDR2 is FNYEAQ (reference sequence). V lost 5 bases to trimming and J lost 4 bases; unmatched junction nucleotides: 15. The CDR3 is CASSQTSGGRSSETQYF. In DNA form, the CDR3 reads TGTGCCAGCAGCCAAACGAGCGGGGGCCGCTCTTCAGAGACCCAGTACTTC.

The chain couples TRBV6-5 to TRBJ1-1; TRBD1 might be the D (5 bases). Trimming took 5 bases from V and 3 from J, leaving 10 bases between them. Germline V gene lookup returns CDR1 MNHEY and CDR2 SVGAGI. This CDR3 comprises 13 residues. CDR3 in amino acids: CASSPQEDTEAFF. DNA for the CDR3: TGTGCCAGCAGTCCACAGGAGGACACTGAAGCTTTCTTT.

The chain is built from TRBV2 and TRBJ2-1, with D possibly matching TRBD1 (5 bases). V gave up 4 bases and J gave up 8 bases, with 12 bases separating them. Germline V gene data show CDR1 as SNHLY and CDR2 as FYNNEI. The CDR3 spans 13 residues. The DNA for the CDR3 is TGTGCCAGCAGTGTACAGGCCGTGCATGAGCAGTTCTTC. Residues: CASSVQAVHEQFF.

This rearrangement joins TRBV5-4 to TRBJ2-5; 9 bases fit TRBD2. Germline CDR1 reads SGHNT; CDR2 reads YYREEE (reference sequence). V shed 0 bases and J 7 bases; nucleotides not matched to a gene: 4. The CDR3 totals 14 residues. The CDR3 DNA sequence: TGTGCCAGCAGCTTGGCACTAGCGGGCGGGACCCAGTACTTC. Encoded protein: CASSLALAGGTQYF.

The chain combines TRBV7-2 with TRBJ1-2; D unresolved. V lost 0 bases and J lost 8, with 16 bases in between. Germline V gene data show CDR1 as SGHTA and CDR2 as FQGNSA. The CDR3 loop spans 15 amino acids. CDR3 DNA sequence: TGTGCCAGCAGCTTAGCCCAGGTGGGCCTAACCGGCTACACCTTC. Protein product: CASSLAQVGLTGYTF.

The rearrangement links TRBV9 to TRBJ1-3; perhaps TRBD1 as D (5 bases). Trimming removed 3 bases from V and 4 bases from J, with 14 bases in between. The CDR3 length is 15 residues. Germline CDR1 is SGDLS and CDR2 is YYNGEE. The CDR3 loop is CASSARRGDGNTIYF. DNA of the CDR3: TGTGCCAGCAGCGCCCGGAGAGGGGACGGAAACACCATATATTTT.

This clone was seen once. The chain uses TRBV4-1 and TRBJ1-1, with 7 nucleotides matching TRBD1. The CDR3 length is 17 residues. Germline CDR1 MGHRA, CDR2 YSYEKL. V lost 5 bases, J lost 2 bases, and 14 bases stayed unmatched. In nucleotides, the CDR3 is TGCGCCAGCAGCTTCCAATCCACAGGGGTGGGCAACACTGAAGCTTTCTTT. Protein: CASSFQSTGVGNTEAFF.

The chain recombines TRBV7-9 with TRBJ2-3, with 9 bases that match TRBD1. This CDR3 has 15 amino acids. Germline CDR1 and CDR2: SEHNR and FQNEAQ (reference sequence). The V and J ends lost 6 bases and 10 bases, in that order; junction bases with no gene match: 14. The CDR3 DNA is TGTGCCAGCAGTCCTGCCGGGACAGGGAGGGATCCGCAGTATTTT. Its translation is CASSPAGTGRDPQYF.

The chain combines TRBV7-2 with TRBJ2-3; D is unclear. The CDR3 runs to 17 residues. V was clipped by 1 base and J by 5 bases, with 19 bases between them. CDR1 and CDR2 from the germline V gene are SGHTA and FQGNSA. The CDR3 sequence: CASSLVVGGPLEDTQYF. CDR3 in DNA: TGTGCCAGCAGCTTAGTTGTGGGTGGCCCCCTAGAAGATACGCAGTATTTT.

The rearrangement joins TRBV2 to TRBJ1-2; D gene uncertain. The CDR3 covers 12 residues. Trimming shortened V by 10 bases and J by 4 bases, and 13 bases separated the two germline ends. Looked up from germline, CDR1 is SNHLY and CDR2 is FYNNEI. The CDR3 DNA reads as TGTGCCACAGCGGCCGGATTCTATGGCTACACCTTC. This encodes CATAAGFYGYTF.